Below are 25 T cell receptor beta chains sequenced from a single sample in a study of blood T cell repertoires in COVID-19. Here immunoSEQ multiplex PCR was the method, and the copy in TCRdb shows in-frame clones only, minus some. The data hold about 100,000 clones, with 80% to 95% observed a single time. Sequenced: peripheral blood. The receptor source for this set is a man aged 50 to 60 with active COVID-19.

The chain has TRBV4-1 and TRBJ1-4; D is perhaps TRBD1 (5 bases). The germline gives CDR1 MGHRA, CDR2 YSYEKL. The CDR3 runs 17 residues. With 1 base removed from V and 4 bases from J, the gap between germline ends came to 16 bases. CDR3 region: CASSQVLDRPDNEKLFF. The CDR3 DNA reads TGCGCCAGCAGCCAAGTTCTAGACAGACCTGATAATGAAAAACTGTTTTTT.

In DNA, the CDR3 is TGTGCCAGCAGTGTGGTAGTTGAGACCCAGTACTTC. This sequence encodes CASSVVVETQYF. This chain uses TRBV11-2 with TRBJ2-5; unclear D gene. The V end was cut by 6 bases, the J end by 5 bases, with 10 bases between. In germline, CDR1 is SGHAT, CDR2 FQNNGV. This CDR3 is 12 amino acids long.

The rearrangement joins TRBV7-7 to TRBJ2-3; 11 nucleotides align to TRBD2. The junction had 10 bases not matched to a gene; V was cut back by 5 bases and J by 6 bases. CDR3 length equals 16 residues. CDR1 is SSHAT and CDR2 is FNYEAQ in the germline V gene (reference sequence). The CDR3 region has the DNA TGTGCCAGCAGCCCCCAGCCACTAGCGGGAGTCGATACGCAGTATTTT. Encoded protein: CASSPQPLAGVDTQYF. Full variable domain (remainder filled in from reference TRBV7-7 and TRBJ2-3): GAGVSQSPRYKVTKRGQDVTLRCDPISSHATLYWYQQALGQGPEFLTYFNYEAQPDKSGLPSDRFSAERPEGSISTLTIQRTEQRDSAMYRCASSPQPLAGVDTQYFGPGTRLTVL.

CDR3 loop: CASSKRLAGAHEQYF. The DNA for the CDR3 is TGTGCCAGCAGCAAACGACTAGCGGGGGCCCACGAGCAGTACTTC. The gene calls are TRBV13 and TRBJ2-7; 12 nucleotides align to TRBD2. This CDR3 is 15 amino acids long. V trimming: 5 bases; J trimming: 5 bases; junction bases outside the gene matches: 7. Germline V CDR1 and CDR2: PRHDT, FYEKMQ (reference sequence).

The chain recombines TRBV18 with TRBJ1-5; possibly TRBD1 for D (5 bases). Trimming removed 3 bases from V and 7 bases from J, with 10 bases in between. This CDR3 has 13 amino acids. In germline, CDR1 is KGHSH, CDR2 LQKENI. The CDR3 reads CASSPGGYQPQHF. CDR3 DNA sequence: TGTGCCAGCTCACCCGGGGGATACCAGCCCCAGCATTTT.

The chain has TRBV10-2 and TRBJ1-4; D possibly corresponds to TRBD1 (6 bases). The CDR3 is made up of 13 amino acids. CDR1 and CDR2 (germline): WSHSY, SAAADI. V was cut by 5 bases and J by 7 bases, with 11 bases left in between. CDR3 residues: CASSQGFGEKLFF. For the CDR3, the DNA is TGCGCCAGCAGTCAGGGGTTCGGTGAAAAACTGTTTTTT.

The CDR3 protein is CASSRGRTGTDTQYF. The CDR3 bases are TGCGCCAGCAGCCGGGGGAGAACGGGCACAGATACGCAGTATTTT. The rearrangement uses TRBV5-1 and TRBJ2-3, with a weak D call TRBD2 (6 bases). V gave up 4 bases and J gave up 1 base, with 13 bases separating them. This CDR3 is 15 amino acids long. Looked up from germline, CDR1 is SGHRS and CDR2 is YFSETQ.

The gene calls are TRBV6-5 and TRBJ1-5; TRBD1 is a possible D gene (5 bases). The germline CDR1 and CDR2 sequences are MNHEY and SVGAGI. The CDR3 runs 15 residues. V lost 4 bases to trimming and J lost 3 bases, with 13 bases between them. CDR3 DNA: TGTGCCAGCAGTTCGAACGGGGGGTTCAATCAGCCCCAGCATTTT. It specifies CASSSNGGFNQPQHF.

The V and J genes are TRBV6-5 and TRBJ1-1; D remains ambiguous. V shed 7 bases and J shed 3 bases, with 12 bases lying between them. Per the germline V gene, CDR1 is MNHEY and CDR2 is SVGAGI. This CDR3 contains 13 residues. CDR3 loop: CASNRWRDTEAFF. For the CDR3, the DNA is TGTGCCAGCAATAGGTGGAGGGACACTGAAGCTTTCTTT.

The sample holds one count of this clone. This chain joins TRBV27 and TRBJ2-1, with 10 bases that match TRBD1. J was trimmed by 7 bases and V by 1 base; bases with no gene match: 13. Per germline, CDR1 MNHEY and CDR2 SMNVEV (reference sequence). CDR3 length equals 18 residues. CDR3 nucleotide sequence: TGTGCCAGCAGTTTATTTTTCATGGGGACAGGGGTGGGTAATGAGCAGTTCTTC. It codes for CASSLFFMGTGVGNEQFF.

The CDR3 DNA is TGCGCCAGCAGCTTGTTGGGGCAGTCCGACGAGCAGTACGTC. Amino acids: CASSLLGQSDEQYV. The chain couples TRBV5-1 to TRBJ2-7, with D possibly being TRBD1 (5 bases). The CDR3 has 14 residues. Trimming stripped 1 base from V and 5 bases from J, with 13 bases between. From germline, CDR1 is SGHRS and CDR2 YFSETQ.

This chain uses TRBV11-3 with TRBJ1-2, with a possible D match to TRBD1 (5 bases). Germline CDR1 is SGHNT and CDR2 is YENEEA. Trimming left V 10 bases short and J 4 bases short, with 19 bases between. This CDR3 is built from 14 residues. The CDR3 spells CATSGAQNPYGYTF. The CDR3 DNA sequence: TGTGCCACCTCTGGGGCCCAAAATCCCTATGGCTACACCTTC.

This sequence joins TRBV7-2 and TRBJ2-5; perhaps TRBD2 as D (5 bases). This CDR3 region has 14 residues. Per the germline V gene, CDR1 is SGHTA and CDR2 is FQGNSA. Trimming removed 0 bases at V and 1 base at J, with 6 bases between. CDR3 DNA sequence: TGTGCCAGCAGCTTAGCGGGAGTCCAAGAGACCCAGTACTTC. Its protein is CASSLAGVQETQYF.

The chain carries TRBV19 and TRBJ2-1; 12 bases are a match to TRBD2. Losses at the gene ends were 4 bases for V and 5 bases for J; bases not matched to a gene: 3. The CDR3 has 15 residues. CDR1 and CDR2 (germline): LNHDA, SQIVND (reference sequence). The CDR3 loop is CASSKRLAGDNEQFF. The CDR3 DNA reads as TGTGCCAGTAGTAAAAGACTAGCGGGGGACAATGAGCAGTTCTTC.

The chain is built from TRBV19 and TRBJ1-1; 8 positions agree with TRBD1. CDR3 length: 13 residues. The V and J ends lost 5 bases and 4 bases, in that order; junction bases with no gene match: 3. Per germline, CDR1 LNHDA and CDR2 SQIVND (reference sequence). CDR3 DNA sequence: TGTGCCAGTAGTTTGGACAGGGCCACTGAAGCTTTCTTT. It specifies CASSLDRATEAFF.

This clone was detected a few times. The rearrangement uses TRBV7-8 and TRBJ2-5, with 10 positions matching TRBD2. The CDR3 runs to 15 residues. Unmatched junction bases numbered 5, after V lost 2 bases and J lost 5 bases. Germline V gives CDR1 SGHVS, CDR2 FQNEAQ. Here the CDR3 DNA reads TGTGCCAGCAGCTTACGGGAGACTAGCGGGGAGACCCAGTACTTC. The encoded protein is CASSLRETSGETQYF.

The rearrangement links TRBV10-3 to TRBJ1-1, with D unresolved. There are 14 residues in the CDR3. V was cut by 3 bases and J by 0 bases, with 8 bases left in between. From germline, CDR1 is ENHRY and CDR2 SYGVKD. As DNA, the CDR3 is TGTGCCATCAGTGAATTAGCTGTGAACACTGAAGCTTTCTTT. Translated, it gives CAISELAVNTEAFF.

V gene TRBV7-2 combines with J gene TRBJ2-1, with TRBD2 matching 7 bases. J was trimmed by 3 bases and V by 4 bases; bases with no gene match: 6. Germline V gene lookup returns CDR1 SGHTA and CDR2 FQGNSA. The CDR3 consists of 15 residues. The CDR3 DNA reads as TGTGCCAGCAGCTCGAGCGGGGTGATCTACAATGAGCAGTTCTTC. This gives the protein CASSSSGVIYNEQFF.

In its sample, this clone was seen a few times. The chain combines TRBV5-5 with TRBJ1-4, with TRBD1 matching over 11 bases. V was pared by 1 base and J by 8 bases, with 7 bases of the junction left unmatched. CDR3 size: 16 residues. Germline CDR1 is SGHKS and CDR2 is YYEKEE (reference sequence). The CDR3 region is CASSLPGQGVGEKLFF. The CDR3 DNA reads TGTGCCAGCAGCTTGCCGGGACAGGGGGTCGGGGAAAAACTGTTTTTT.

The chain is built from TRBV28 and TRBJ1-2, with D perhaps matching TRBD1 (6 bases). The CDR3 has 14 residues. Germline values: CDR1 MDHEN, CDR2 SYDVKM. V shed 5 bases and J shed 0 bases, with 10 bases lying between them. Written as DNA, the CDR3 is TGTGCCAGCAGTCCGACAGGACCTAACTATGGCTACACCTTC. As protein: CASSPTGPNYGYTF.

This rearrangement joins TRBV19 to TRBJ2-7; D might be TRBD1 (5 bases). Germline-derived CDR1 and CDR2 are LNHDA and SQIVND (reference sequence). The V end lost 3 bases, the J end lost 4 bases, and 13 bases lay between the germline ends. The CDR3 contains 14 residues. The CDR3 region is CASSIPPTVYEQYV. The CDR3 region has the DNA TGTGCCAGTAGTATCCCCCCGACAGTTTACGAGCAGTACGTC.

About this clone itself: This sample includes further DNA sequences coding for the same CDR3. The CDR3 nucleotides are TGTGCCAGCAGCTTGGCAGGAGGAGAGACCCAGTACTTC. This gives the protein CASSLAGGETQYF. The V gene is TRBV7-9, the J gene TRBJ2-5; the D gene is possibly TRBD2 (5 bases). The V end lost 3 bases, the J end lost 4 bases, and 9 bases lay between the germline ends. Germline V gene lookup returns CDR1 SEHNR and CDR2 FQNEAQ (reference sequence). CDR3 length: 13 amino acids.

The chain is built from TRBV24-1 and TRBJ2-3, with a tentative D call TRBD1 (5 bases). Trimming stripped 1 base from V and 4 bases from J, with 8 bases between. The germline V gene has CDR1 KGHDR and CDR2 SFDVKD. The CDR3 is made up of 14 amino acids. For the CDR3, the DNA is TGTGCCACCAGTGATTTCCAAGGGGCAGATACGCAGTATTTT. It encodes CATSDFQGADTQYF.

The chain combines TRBV6-5 with TRBJ1-1, with a possible D match to TRBD1 (6 bases). The V end lost 5 bases, the J end lost 1 base, and 14 bases lay between the germline ends. In germline, CDR1 is MNHEY, CDR2 SVGAGI. The CDR3 is 15 amino acids. CDR3 sequence reads: CASSPAQGRNTEAFF. The CDR3 nucleotides are TGTGCCAGCAGTCCGGCACAGGGCCGGAACACTGAAGCTTTCTTT.

This clone has more than one count but fewer than ten. The V call is TRBV11-2, the J call TRBJ1-1; D is unclear. Germline lookup yields CDR1 SGHAT and CDR2 FQNNGV. The CDR3 has 16 amino acids. The V end lost 0 bases, the J end lost 0 bases, and 11 bases lay between the germline ends. The CDR3 is CASSLDARRVNTEAFF. The CDR3 DNA is TGTGCCAGCAGCTTAGACGCCCGCCGGGTGAACACTGAAGCTTTCTTT.